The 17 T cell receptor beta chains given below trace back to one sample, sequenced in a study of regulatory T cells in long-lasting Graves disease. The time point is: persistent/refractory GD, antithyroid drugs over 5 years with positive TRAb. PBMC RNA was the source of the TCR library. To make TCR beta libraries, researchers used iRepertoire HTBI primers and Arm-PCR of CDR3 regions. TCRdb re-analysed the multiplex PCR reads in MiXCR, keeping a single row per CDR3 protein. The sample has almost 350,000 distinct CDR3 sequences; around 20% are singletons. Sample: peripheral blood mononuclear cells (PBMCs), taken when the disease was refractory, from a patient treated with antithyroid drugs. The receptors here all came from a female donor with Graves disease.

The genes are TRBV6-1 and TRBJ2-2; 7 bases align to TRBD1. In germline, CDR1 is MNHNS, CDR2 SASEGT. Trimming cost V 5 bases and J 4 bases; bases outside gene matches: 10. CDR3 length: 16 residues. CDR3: CASSRNRGSSTGELFF. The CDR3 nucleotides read TGTGCCAGCAGTCGAAACAGGGGTTCAAGCACCGGGGAGCTGTTTTTT.

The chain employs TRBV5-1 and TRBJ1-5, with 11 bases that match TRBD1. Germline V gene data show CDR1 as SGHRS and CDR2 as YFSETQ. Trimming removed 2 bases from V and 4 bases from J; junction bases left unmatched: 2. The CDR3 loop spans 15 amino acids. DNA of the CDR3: TGCGCCAGCAGCTTTGGGACAGGGGGGAATCAGCCCCAGCATTTT. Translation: CASSFGTGGNQPQHF.

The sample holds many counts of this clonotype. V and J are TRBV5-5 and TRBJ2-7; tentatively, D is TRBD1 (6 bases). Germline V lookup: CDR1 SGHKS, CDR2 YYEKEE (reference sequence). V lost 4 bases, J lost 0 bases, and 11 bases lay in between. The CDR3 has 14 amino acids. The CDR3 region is CASSLPGHSYEQYF. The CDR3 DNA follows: TGTGCCAGCAGCCTCCCGGGACACTCCTACGAGCAGTACTTC.

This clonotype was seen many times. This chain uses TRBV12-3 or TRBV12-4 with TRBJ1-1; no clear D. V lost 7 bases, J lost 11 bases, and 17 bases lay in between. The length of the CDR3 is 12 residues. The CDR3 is CASTDDSVWAFF. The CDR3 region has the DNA TGTGCCAGCACCGACGACTCCGTCTGGGCTTTCTTT.

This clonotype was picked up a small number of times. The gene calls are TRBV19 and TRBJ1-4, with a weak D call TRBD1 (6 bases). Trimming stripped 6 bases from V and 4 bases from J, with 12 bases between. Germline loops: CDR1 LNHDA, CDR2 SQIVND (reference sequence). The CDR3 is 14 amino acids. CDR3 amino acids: CASRIQGGNEKLFF. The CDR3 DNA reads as TGTGCCAGTAGGATACAGGGCGGTAATGAAAAACTGTTTTTT.

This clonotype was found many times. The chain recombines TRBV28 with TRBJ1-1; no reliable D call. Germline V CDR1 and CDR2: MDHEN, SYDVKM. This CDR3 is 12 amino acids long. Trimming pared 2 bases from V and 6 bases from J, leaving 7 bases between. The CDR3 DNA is TGTGCCAGCAGTTTAAGCCTCGCTGAAGCTTTCTTT. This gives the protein CASSLSLAEAFF.

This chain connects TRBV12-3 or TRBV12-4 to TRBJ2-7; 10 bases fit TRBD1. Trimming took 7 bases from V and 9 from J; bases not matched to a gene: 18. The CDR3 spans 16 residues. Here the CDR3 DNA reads TGTGCCAGCAACCGGTTCCGGGGGACAGGGGCCATTAGGCAGTACTTC. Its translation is CASNRFRGTGAIRQYF.

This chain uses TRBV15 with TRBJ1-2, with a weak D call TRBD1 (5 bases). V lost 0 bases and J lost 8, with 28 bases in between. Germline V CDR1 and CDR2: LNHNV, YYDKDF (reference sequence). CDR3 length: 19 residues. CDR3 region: CATSRDDSSGDSTLKGYTF. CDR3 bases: TGTGCCACCAGCAGAGATGATTCCAGTGGAGACAGTACTCTCAAGGGCTACACCTTC.

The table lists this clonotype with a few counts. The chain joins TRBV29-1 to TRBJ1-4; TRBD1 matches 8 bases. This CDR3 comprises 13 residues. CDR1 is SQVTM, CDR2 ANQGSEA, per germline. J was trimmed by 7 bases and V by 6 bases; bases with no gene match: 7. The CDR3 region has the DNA TGCAGCGTCCCAGGGGGCTCAGGTGAAAAACTGTTTTTT. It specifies CSVPGGSGEKLFF.

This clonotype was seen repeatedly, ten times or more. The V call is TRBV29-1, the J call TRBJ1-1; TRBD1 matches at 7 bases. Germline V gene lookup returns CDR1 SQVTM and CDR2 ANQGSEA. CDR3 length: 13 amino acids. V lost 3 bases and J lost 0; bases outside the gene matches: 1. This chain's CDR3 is CSVDRGLNTEAFF. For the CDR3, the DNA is TGCAGCGTTGACAGGGGGTTGAACACTGAAGCTTTCTTT.

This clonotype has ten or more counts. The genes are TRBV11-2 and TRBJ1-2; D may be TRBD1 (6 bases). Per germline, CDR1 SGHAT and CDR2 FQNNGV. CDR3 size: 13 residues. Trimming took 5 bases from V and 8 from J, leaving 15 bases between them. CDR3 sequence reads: CASSLNTGLGYTF. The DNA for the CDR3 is TGTGCCAGCAGCCTCAACACAGGGTTAGGCTACACCTTC.

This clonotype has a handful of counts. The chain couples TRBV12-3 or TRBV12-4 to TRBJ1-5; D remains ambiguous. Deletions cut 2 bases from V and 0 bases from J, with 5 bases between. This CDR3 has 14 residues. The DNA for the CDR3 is TGTGCCAGCAGTTTAAGGTTTAGCAATCAGCCCCAGCATTTT. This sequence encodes CASSLRFSNQPQHF.

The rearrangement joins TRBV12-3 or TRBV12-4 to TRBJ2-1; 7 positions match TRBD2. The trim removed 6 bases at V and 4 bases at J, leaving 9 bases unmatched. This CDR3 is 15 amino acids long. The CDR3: CASSIASGSYNEQFF. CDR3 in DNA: TGTGCCAGCAGCATCGCTAGCGGATCTTACAATGAGCAGTTCTTC.

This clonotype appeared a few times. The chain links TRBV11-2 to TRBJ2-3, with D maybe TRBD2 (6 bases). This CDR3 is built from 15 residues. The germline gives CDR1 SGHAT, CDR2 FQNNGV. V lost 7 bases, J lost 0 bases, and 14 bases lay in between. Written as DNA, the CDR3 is TGTGCCAGCACAGGAGGGGCCCTAAGCACAGATACGCAGTATTTT. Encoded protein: CASTGGALSTDTQYF.

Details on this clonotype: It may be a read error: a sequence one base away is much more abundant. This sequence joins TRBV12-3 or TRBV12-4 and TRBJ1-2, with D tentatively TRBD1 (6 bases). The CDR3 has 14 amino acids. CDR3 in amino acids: CAISLHRAAYGYTF. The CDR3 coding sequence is TGTGCCATCAGTTTACACAGGGCGGCCTATGGCTACACCTTC.

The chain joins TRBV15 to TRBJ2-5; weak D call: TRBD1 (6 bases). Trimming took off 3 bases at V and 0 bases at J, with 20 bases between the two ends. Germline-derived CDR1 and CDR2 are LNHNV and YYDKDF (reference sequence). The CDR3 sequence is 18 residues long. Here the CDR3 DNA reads TGTGCCACCAGCAGCTTTGTGACTGGGGGCCCGCACCAAGAGACCCAGTACTTC. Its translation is CATSSFVTGGPHQETQYF.

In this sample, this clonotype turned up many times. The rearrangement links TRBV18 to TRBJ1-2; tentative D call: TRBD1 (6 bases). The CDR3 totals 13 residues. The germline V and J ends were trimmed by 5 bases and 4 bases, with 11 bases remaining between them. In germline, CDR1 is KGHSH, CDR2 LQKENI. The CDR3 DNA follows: TGTGCCAGCTCAAGGGGGATCATCTATGGCTACACCTTC. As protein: CASSRGIIYGYTF.